Included here is one TCR beta chain sequence, with context. This CDR3 is 15 amino acids long. CDR1 is MNHEY, CDR2 SVGAGI, per germline. Trimming cost V 7 bases and J 4 bases, with 19 bases left between them. Each CDR3 protein gets one entry after TCRdb re-called the 5' RACE reads with MiXCR. The data show 40,000 to 55,000 distinct CDR3 sequences, approximately 9.4% seen once. These data are taken from a study of early T cells in non-severe SARS-CoV-2 infection. The sequenced material came from whole blood. This chain uses TRBV6-5 with TRBJ1-1, with D tentatively TRBD1 (5 bases). The receptor was derived from an adult who was a healthcare worker with PCR-confirmed SARS-CoV-2 infection or an uninfected control (not recorded which). The CDR3 DNA sequence: TGTGCCAGCAATAAAAAAATGGGGGTCGGCACTGAAGCTTTCTTT. Protein: CASNKKMGVGTEAFF.